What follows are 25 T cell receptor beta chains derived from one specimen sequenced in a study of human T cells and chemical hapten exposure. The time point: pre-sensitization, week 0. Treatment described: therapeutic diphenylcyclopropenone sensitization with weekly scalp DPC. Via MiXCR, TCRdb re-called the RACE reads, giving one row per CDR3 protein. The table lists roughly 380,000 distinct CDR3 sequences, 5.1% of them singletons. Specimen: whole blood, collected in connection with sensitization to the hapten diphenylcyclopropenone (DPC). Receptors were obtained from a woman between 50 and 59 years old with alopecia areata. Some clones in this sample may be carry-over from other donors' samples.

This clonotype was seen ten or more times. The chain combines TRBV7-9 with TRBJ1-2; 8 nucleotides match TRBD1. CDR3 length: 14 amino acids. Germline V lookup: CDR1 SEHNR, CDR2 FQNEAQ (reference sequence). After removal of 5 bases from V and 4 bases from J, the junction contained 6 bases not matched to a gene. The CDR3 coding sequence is TGTGCCAGCAGCCCAGGGACAGGCTTCTATGGCTACACCTTC. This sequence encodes CASSPGTGFYGYTF.

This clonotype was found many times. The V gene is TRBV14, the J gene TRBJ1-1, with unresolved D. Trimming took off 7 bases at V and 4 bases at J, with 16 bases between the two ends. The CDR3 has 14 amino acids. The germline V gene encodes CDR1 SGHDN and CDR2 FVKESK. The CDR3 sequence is CASTWREGSTEAFF. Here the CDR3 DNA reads TGTGCCAGCACTTGGAGGGAGGGAAGCACTGAAGCTTTCTTT.

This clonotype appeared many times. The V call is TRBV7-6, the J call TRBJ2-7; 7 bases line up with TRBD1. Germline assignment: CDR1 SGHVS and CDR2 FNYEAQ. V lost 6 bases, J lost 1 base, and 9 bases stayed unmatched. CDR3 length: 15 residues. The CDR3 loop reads CASSRDSRLSYEQYF. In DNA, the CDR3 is TGTGCCAGCAGTCGGGACAGCCGACTTTCCTACGAGCAGTACTTC.

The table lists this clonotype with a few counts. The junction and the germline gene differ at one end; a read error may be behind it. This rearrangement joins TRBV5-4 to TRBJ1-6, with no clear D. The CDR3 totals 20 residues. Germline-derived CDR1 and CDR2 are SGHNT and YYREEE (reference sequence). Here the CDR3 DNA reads TGTGCCAGCAGCCTTTTTGCCGGTTTTGTAAGCGGGGAGCTCGATTCACCCCTCCATTTT. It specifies CASSLFAGFVSGELDSPLHF. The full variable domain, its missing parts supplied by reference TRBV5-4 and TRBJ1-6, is ETGVTQSPTHLIKTRGQQVTLRCSSQSGHNTVSWYQQALGQGPQFIFQYYREEENGRGNFPPRFSGLQFPNYSSELNVNALELDDSALYLCASSLFAGFVSGELDSPLHFGNGTRLTVT.

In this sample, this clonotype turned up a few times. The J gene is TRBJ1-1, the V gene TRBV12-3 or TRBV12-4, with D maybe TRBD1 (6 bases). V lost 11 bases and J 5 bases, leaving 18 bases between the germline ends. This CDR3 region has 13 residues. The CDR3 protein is CASGGGVWTEAFF. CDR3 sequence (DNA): TGTGCCTCCGGGGGGGGCGTGTGGACTGAAGCTTTCTTT.

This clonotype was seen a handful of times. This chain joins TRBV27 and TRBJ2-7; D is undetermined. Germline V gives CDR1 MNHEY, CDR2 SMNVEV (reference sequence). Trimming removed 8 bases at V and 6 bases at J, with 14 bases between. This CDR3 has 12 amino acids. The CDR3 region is CASLGALGEQYF. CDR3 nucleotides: TGTGCCAGCCTCGGTGCGCTGGGCGAGCAGTACTTC.

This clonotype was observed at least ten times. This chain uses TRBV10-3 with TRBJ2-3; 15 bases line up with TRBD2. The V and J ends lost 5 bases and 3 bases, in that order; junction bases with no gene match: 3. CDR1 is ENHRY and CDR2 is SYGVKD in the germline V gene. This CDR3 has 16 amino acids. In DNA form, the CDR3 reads TGTGCCATCAGTTGGACTAGCGGGGGGGTGACAGATACGCAGTATTTT. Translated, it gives CAISWTSGGVTDTQYF.

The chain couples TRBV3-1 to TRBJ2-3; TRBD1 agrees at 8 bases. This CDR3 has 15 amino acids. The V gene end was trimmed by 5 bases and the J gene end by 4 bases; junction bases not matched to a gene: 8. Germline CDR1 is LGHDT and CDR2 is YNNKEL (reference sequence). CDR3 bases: TGTGCCAGCAGCACCGGACAGGGATGGCCAGATACGCAGTATTTT. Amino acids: CASSTGQGWPDTQYF.

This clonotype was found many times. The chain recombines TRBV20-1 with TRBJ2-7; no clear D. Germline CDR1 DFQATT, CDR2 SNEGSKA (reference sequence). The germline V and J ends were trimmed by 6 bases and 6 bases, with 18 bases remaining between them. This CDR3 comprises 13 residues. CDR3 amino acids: CSAPLHDAGEQYF. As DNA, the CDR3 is TGCAGTGCCCCCCTTCACGACGCAGGCGAGCAGTACTTC.

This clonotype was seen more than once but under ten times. DNA for the CDR3: TGCAGTGCTAGTCGGGACCACTACGAGCAGTACTTC. Protein product: CSASRDHYEQYF. This chain connects TRBV20-1 to TRBJ2-7, with D perhaps being TRBD1 or TRBD2 (5 bases each). Trimming removed 3 bases at V and 3 bases at J, with 9 bases between. The length of the CDR3 is 12 residues. Germline CDR1 and CDR2: DFQATT and SNEGSKA (reference sequence).

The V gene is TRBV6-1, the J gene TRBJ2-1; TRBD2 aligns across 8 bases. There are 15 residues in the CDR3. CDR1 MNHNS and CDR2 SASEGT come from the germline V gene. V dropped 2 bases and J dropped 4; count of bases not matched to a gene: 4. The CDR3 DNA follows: TGTGCCAGCAGTGAACGGGCGGGAGGTTACAATGAGCAGTTCTTC. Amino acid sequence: CASSERAGGYNEQFF.

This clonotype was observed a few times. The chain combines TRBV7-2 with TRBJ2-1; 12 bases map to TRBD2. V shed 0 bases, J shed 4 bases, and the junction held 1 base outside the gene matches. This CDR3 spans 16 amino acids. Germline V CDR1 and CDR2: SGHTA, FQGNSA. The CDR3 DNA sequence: TGTGCCAGCAGCTTAGCCCTAGCGGGAGGGTACAATGAGCAGTTCTTC. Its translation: CASSLALAGGYNEQFF.

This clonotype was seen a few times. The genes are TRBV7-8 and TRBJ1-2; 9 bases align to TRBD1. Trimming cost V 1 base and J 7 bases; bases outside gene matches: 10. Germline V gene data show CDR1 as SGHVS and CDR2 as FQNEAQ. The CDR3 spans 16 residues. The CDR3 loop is CASSLGLTGGRAGYTF. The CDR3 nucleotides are TGTGCCAGCAGCTTAGGCCTAACAGGGGGCAGAGCTGGCTACACCTTC. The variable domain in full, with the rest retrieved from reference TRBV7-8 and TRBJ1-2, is GAGVSQSPRYKVAKRGQDVALRCDPISGHVSLFWYQQALGQGPEFLTYFQNEAQLDKSGLPSDRFFAERPEGSVSTLKIQRTQQEDSAVYLCASSLGLTGGRAGYTFGSGTRLTVV.

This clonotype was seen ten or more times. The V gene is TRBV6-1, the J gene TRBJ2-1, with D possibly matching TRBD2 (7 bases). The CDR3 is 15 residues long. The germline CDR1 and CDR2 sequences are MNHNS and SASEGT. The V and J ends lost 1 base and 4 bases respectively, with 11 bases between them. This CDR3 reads CASSEVGGPYNEQFF. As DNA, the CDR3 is TGTGCCAGCAGTGAAGTGGGGGGGCCTTACAATGAGCAGTTCTTC.

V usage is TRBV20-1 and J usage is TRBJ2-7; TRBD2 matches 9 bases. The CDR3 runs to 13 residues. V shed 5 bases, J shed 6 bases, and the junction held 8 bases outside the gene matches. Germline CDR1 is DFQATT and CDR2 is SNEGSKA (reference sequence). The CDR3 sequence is CSASSGLAGEQYF. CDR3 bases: TGCAGTGCTTCCTCGGGACTAGCAGGCGAGCAGTACTTC.

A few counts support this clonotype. This CDR3 reads CASSAEGTVTQPQHF. CDR3 nucleotides: TGTGCCAGCAGCGCCGAGGGGACAGTCACTCAGCCCCAGCATTTT. The gene calls are TRBV9 and TRBJ1-5; the match to TRBD1 covers 7 bases. V lost 3 bases and J lost 6; bases outside the gene matches: 9. The germline gives CDR1 SGDLS, CDR2 YYNGEE. The length of the CDR3 is 15 residues.

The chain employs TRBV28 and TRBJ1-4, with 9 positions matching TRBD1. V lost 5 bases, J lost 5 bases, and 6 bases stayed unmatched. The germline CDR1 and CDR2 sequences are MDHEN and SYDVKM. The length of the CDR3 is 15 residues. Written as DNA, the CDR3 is TGTGCCAGCAGTCCGGGACAGGGCGGGAATGAAAAACTGTTTTTT. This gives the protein CASSPGQGGNEKLFF.

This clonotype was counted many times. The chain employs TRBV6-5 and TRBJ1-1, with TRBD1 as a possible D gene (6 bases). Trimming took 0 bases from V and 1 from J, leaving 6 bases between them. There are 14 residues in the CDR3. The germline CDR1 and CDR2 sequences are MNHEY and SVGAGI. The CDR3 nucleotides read TGTGCCAGCAGTTACTCGGACAGGAACACTGAAGCTTTCTTT. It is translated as CASSYSDRNTEAFF.

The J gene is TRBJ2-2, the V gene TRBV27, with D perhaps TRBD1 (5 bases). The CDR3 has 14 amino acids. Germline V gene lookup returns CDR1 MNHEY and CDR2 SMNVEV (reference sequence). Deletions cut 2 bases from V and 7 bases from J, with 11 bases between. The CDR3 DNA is TGTGCCAGCAGTTTACAGGGTCCGGGCGGGGAGCTGTTTTTT. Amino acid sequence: CASSLQGPGGELFF.

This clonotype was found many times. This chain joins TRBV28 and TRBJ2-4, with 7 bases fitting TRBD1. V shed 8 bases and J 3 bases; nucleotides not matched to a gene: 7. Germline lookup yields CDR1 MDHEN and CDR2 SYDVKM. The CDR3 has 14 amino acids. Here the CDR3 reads CASLPRDSKNIQYF. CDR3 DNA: TGTGCCAGCCTACCCCGGGACAGCAAAAACATTCAGTACTTC.

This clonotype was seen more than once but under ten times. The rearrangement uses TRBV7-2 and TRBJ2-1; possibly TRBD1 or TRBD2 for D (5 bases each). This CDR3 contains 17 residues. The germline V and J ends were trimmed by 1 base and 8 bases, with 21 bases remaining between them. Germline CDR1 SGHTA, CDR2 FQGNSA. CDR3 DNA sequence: TGTGCCAGCAGCTTAGTTAGTTGGGGGACCTCTCGAGATGAGCAGTTCTTC. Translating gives CASSLVSWGTSRDEQFF.

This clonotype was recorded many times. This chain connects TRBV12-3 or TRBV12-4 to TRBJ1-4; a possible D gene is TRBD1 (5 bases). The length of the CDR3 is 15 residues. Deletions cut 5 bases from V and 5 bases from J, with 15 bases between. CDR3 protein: CASSPQGRKNEKLFF. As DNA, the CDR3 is TGTGCCAGCAGTCCCCAGGGACGGAAGAATGAAAAACTGTTTTTT.

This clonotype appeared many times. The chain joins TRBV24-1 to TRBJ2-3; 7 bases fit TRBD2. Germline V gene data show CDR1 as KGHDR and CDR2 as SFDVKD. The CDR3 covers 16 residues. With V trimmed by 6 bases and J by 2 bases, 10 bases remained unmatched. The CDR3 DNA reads TGTGCCACCAGTAAGGCTAGCGGACCTAACACAGATACGCAGTATTTT. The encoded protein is CATSKASGPNTDTQYF.

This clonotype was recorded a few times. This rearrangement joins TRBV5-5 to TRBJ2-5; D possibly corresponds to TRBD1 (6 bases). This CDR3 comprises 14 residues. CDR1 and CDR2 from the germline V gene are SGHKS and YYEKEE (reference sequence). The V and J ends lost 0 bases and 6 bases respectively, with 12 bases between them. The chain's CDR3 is CASSLEDSAKTQYF. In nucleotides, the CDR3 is TGTGCCAGCAGCTTGGAGGACAGCGCTAAGACCCAGTACTTC. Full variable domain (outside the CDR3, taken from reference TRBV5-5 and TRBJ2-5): DAGVTQSPTHLIKTRGQQVTLRCSPISGHKSVSWYQQVLGQGPQFIFQYYEKEERGRGNFPDRFSARQFPNYSSELNVNALLLGDSALYLCASSLEDSAKTQYFGPGTRLLVL.

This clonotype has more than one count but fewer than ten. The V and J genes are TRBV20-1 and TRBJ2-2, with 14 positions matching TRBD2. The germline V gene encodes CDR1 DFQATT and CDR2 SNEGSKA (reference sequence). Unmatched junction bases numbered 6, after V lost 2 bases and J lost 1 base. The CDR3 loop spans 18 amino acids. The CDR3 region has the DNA TGCAGTGCTAGAAGGGGACTAGCGGGGGCTGAGAACACCGGGGAGCTGTTTTTT. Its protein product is CSARRGLAGAENTGELFF.